The 13 T cell receptor beta chains in this list originate from one sample, sequenced in a study of CD8+CD57+ T cells in acquired aplastic anemia. The TCR beta profiling, which covered VDJ combination and CDR3 sequence, was carried out using genomic DNA as the template. TCRdb passed the reads through MiXCR, listing each CDR3 protein once. The sample has some 170,000 distinct CDR3 sequences, around 50% seen once. Only patients with CD8+CD57+ cell expansion on flow cytometry were chosen for sequencing. Sequences were obtained from sorted CD4+, CD8+, or CD8+CD57+ T cells (not recorded which) from PBMCs. These receptors came from a human donor with aplastic anemia.

V usage is TRBV6-1 and J usage is TRBJ1-1; 7 nucleotides match TRBD1. The V gene end was trimmed by 5 bases and the J gene end by 4 bases; junction bases not matched to a gene: 4. The CDR3 spans 13 residues. Germline values: CDR1 MNHNS, CDR2 SASEGT. The CDR3 protein is CASSKQGTTEAFF. CDR3 bases: TGTGCCAGCAGTAAACAGGGGACCACTGAAGCTTTCTTT.

This chain uses TRBV12-3 or TRBV12-4 with TRBJ2-7; D unresolved. This CDR3 has 12 residues. The V gene lost 5 bases and the J gene lost 4 bases, with 9 bases spanning the gap. The chain's CDR3 is CASSNQMYEQYF. The CDR3 DNA is TGTGCCAGCAGTAACCAGATGTACGAGCAGTACTTC.

This clonotype was counted only a few times. This chain joins TRBV5-1 and TRBJ1-6, with D perhaps TRBD1 (5 bases). The germline CDR1 and CDR2 sequences are SGHRS and YFSETQ. The CDR3 extends over 14 amino acids. Trimming shortened V by 0 bases and J by 9 bases, and 10 bases separated the two germline ends. The CDR3 sequence is CASSLESGTSPLHF. Written as DNA, the CDR3 is TGCGCCAGCAGCTTGGAGTCCGGGACTTCACCCCTCCACTTT.

The rearrangement joins TRBV19 to TRBJ2-3; 9 bases map to TRBD2. Germline loops: CDR1 LNHDA, CDR2 SQIVND (reference sequence). This CDR3 spans 14 amino acids. V lost 7 bases and J lost 2; bases outside the gene matches: 4. DNA of the CDR3: TGTGCCAGTAACCAGCGGGGGGCCACAGATACGCAGTATTTT. Its translation is CASNQRGATDTQYF.

The chain recombines TRBV2 with TRBJ1-2; D perhaps matches TRBD1 (6 bases). Germline V gene sequence: CDR1 SNHLY, CDR2 FYNNEI. V dropped 7 bases and J dropped 3 bases, with 12 bases sitting between them. The CDR3 is made up of 13 amino acids. CDR3 nucleotide sequence: TGTGCCAGCACCTTCAGGGGTGACTATGGCTACACCTTC. It is translated as CASTFRGDYGYTF. Based on the CDR3 plus reference TRBV2 and TRBJ1-2, the full variable domain is EPEVTQTPSHQVTQMGQEVILRCVPISNHLYFYWYRQILGQKVEFLVSFYNNEISEKSEIFDDQFSVERPDGSNFTLKIRSTKLEDSAMYFCASTFRGDYGYTFGSGTRLTVV.

The chain joins TRBV9 to TRBJ1-1, with D possibly TRBD1 on 5 matching bases. The V end was cut by 4 bases, the J end by 4 bases, with 17 bases between. Germline V gene data show CDR1 as SGDLS and CDR2 as YYNGEE. The CDR3 extends over 15 amino acids. This CDR3 reads CASSLVGAAGTEAFF. CDR3 bases: TGTGCCAGCAGCCTGGTCGGGGCAGCGGGCACTGAAGCTTTCTTT.

The chain combines TRBV2 with TRBJ2-7, with D possibly matching TRBD2 (7 bases). The V gene lost 2 bases and the J gene lost 1 base, with 12 bases spanning the gap. The germline V gene encodes CDR1 SNHLY and CDR2 FYNNEI. The CDR3 runs 15 residues. CDR3 in DNA: TGTGCCAGCAGTGAACCAGGGGAGGGGTCCTACGAGCAGTACTTC. This codes for CASSEPGEGSYEQYF.

For this clonotype: A single base separates this from a much larger clone, so it may be a read error. This chain joins TRBV3-1 and TRBJ2-2; the D is unclear. This CDR3 has 12 amino acids. Germline V gene sequence: CDR1 LGHDT, CDR2 YNNKEL (reference sequence). CDR3 loop: CASGQEVGELFF. Written as DNA, the CDR3 is TGTGCCAGCGGCCAAGAGGTCGGGGAGCTGTTTTTT.

The CDR3 DNA reads as TGTGCCAGCAGTGAGAACAGGGGCCGAGGAGGGGGCGCCGGTGCTTTCTTT. Translated, it gives CASSENRGRGGGAGAFF. This rearrangement joins TRBV25-1 to TRBJ1-1; 7 bases fit TRBD1. The V and J ends lost 3 bases and 11 bases, in that order; junction bases with no gene match: 21. CDR3 length equals 17 residues. Per the germline V gene, CDR1 is MGHDK and CDR2 is SYGVNS.

This chain links TRBV7-9 with TRBJ1-4; 8 bases map to TRBD1. Germline assignment: CDR1 SEHNR and CDR2 FQNEAQ (reference sequence). V gave up 4 bases and J gave up 8 bases; unmatched junction bases: 3. The CDR3 is 13 residues long. The CDR3 region is CASSSRTGEKLFF. CDR3 nucleotides: TGTGCCAGCAGCTCTCGGACAGGGGAAAAACTGTTTTTT.

This clonotype was counted at least ten times. The chain joins TRBV18 to TRBJ2-5; 7 bases are a match to TRBD2. Trimming cost V 10 bases and J 1 base; bases outside gene matches: 9. The CDR3 is 14 residues long. Germline V gene data show CDR1 as KGHSH and CDR2 as LQKENI. CDR3 bases: TGTGCCACCTCGGGGGGTGAGACCCAAGAGACCCAGTACTTC. Protein: CATSGGETQETQYF.

This clonotype has a count of ten or more. The chain recombines TRBV6-2 or TRBV6-3 with TRBJ2-3; a possible D gene is TRBD1 (5 bases). The ends were cut back, 5 bases at V and 6 bases at J, with 9 bases in the middle. Germline CDR1 reads MNHEY; CDR2 reads SVGEGT. This CDR3 has 12 amino acids. The CDR3 here is CASSDAGDTQYF. The CDR3 DNA sequence: TGTGCCAGCAGTGACGCAGGGGATACGCAGTATTTT.

The chain combines TRBV20-1 with TRBJ2-7, with 11 bases aligning to TRBD2. This CDR3 comprises 14 residues. With V trimmed by 5 bases and J by 6 bases, 9 bases remained unmatched. Germline CDR1 reads DFQATT; CDR2 reads SNEGSKA (reference sequence). The CDR3 coding sequence is TGCAGTGCTTCGACTAGCGGGGTGACTCTCGAGCAGTACTTC. Amino acid sequence: CSASTSGVTLEQYF.